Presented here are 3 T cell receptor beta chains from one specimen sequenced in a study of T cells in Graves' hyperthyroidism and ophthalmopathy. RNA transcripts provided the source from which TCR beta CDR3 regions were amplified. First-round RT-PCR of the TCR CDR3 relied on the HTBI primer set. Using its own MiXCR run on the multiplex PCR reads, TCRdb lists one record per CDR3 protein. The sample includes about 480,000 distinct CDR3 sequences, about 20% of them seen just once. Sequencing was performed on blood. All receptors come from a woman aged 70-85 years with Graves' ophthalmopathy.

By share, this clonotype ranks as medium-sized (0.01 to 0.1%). The CDR3 protein is CASSPVPGGTNLAKNIQYF. The CDR3 DNA is TGTGCCAGCAGTCCAGTGCCAGGGGGGACTAACCTAGCCAAAAACATTCAGTACTTC. This chain joins TRBV2 and TRBJ2-4; D may be TRBD1 or TRBD2 (7 bases each). Germline V lookup: CDR1 SNHLY, CDR2 FYNNEI. Between the trimmed V and J ends, which lost 5 bases and 0 bases, there was a span of 23 bases. The CDR3 sequence is 19 residues long.

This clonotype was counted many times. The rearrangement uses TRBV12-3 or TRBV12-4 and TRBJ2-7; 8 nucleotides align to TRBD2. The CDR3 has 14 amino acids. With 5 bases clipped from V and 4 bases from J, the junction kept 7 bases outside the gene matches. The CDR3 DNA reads TGTGCCAGCAGTCCCAGCGGGAGTGGTTACGAGCAGTACTTC. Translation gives CASSPSGSGYEQYF.

The CDR3: CASSGRGLADAYEQYF. The CDR3 nucleotides are TGTGCCAGCAGCGGACGCGGACTAGCGGACGCCTACGAGCAGTACTTC. This sequence joins TRBV9 and TRBJ2-7, with 10 bases lining up with TRBD2. Germline V gives CDR1 SGDLS, CDR2 YYNGEE. V dropped 3 bases and J dropped 2; count of bases not matched to a gene: 8. CDR3 length equals 16 residues.